This paragraph reports one T cell receptor beta chain. Its antigen is not known. This sample was included in a study of T cell repertoires in cytomegalovirus infection. In germline, CDR1 is LNHDA, CDR2 SQIVND (reference sequence). The CDR3 sequence is 14 residues long. Trimming pared 7 bases from V and 0 bases from J, leaving 10 bases between. Each CDR3 protein gets one entry after TCRdb re-called the reads with MiXCR. The table records 300,000 to 400,000 distinct CDR3 sequences, roughly 29% of them present only once. The chain has TRBV19 and TRBJ1-3; D is unclear. The material sequenced was cultured PBMCs, taken from culture after CMV antigen stimulation. The source is a human donor in good health (CMV status not recorded). Some clones in this sample may be carry-over from other donors' samples. The CDR3 coding sequence is TGTGCCAGTACGGGCAGCCACTCTGGAAACACCATATATTTT. The encoded protein is CASTGSHSGNTIYF.